The present entry profiles one T cell receptor (beta chain) with its context. What it binds is unknown. This entry is derived from a study of cytotoxic CD8 clonotypes in ibrutinib-treated CLL. In the study overall: Complete response was seen in 2 patients and partial in approximately 24; approximately 12 progressed and roughly 15 stayed remitted after a median about 68 months. Per sample, productive templates averaged about 240,000 and productive rearrangements averaged approximately 90,000.

The repertoire was sequenced with immunoSEQ multiplex PCR; TCRdb's copy has only in-frame clones and lacks some. The sample gives more than 70,000 clones, about four fifths of which show up once; 4% to 5.5% is in the top ten. General study results and limits: At ibrutinib response, clonality increased, and at progression it declined back toward baseline.

The junction had 13 bases not matched to a gene; V was cut back by 2 bases and J by 9 bases. This CDR3 has 16 residues. Germline loops: CDR1 SGHTA, CDR2 FQGNSA. V usage is TRBV7-2 and J usage is TRBJ2-1; TRBD2 aligns across 7 bases. The source is a human donor with chronic lymphocytic leukemia. The input for sequencing was PBMCs, taken after 12 months of ibrutinib treatment. As DNA, the CDR3 is TGTGCCAGCAGCTTACCCCCCCTACTAGCGTCGGCTGAGCAGTTCTTC. Protein sequence: CASSLPPLLASAEQFF.